This T cell receptor (beta chain) was found in a study of cytomegalovirus exposure and HLA in healthy donors. Study context: The approximately 690 first-cohort repertoires and the 95 to 150 validation repertoires shared the same platform, a later analysis reported. Overall study results and limits: Using the classifier, cytomegalovirus status was reportedly diagnosed with high specificity and sensitivity. Subsequent analysis revealed that first-cohort TCR clusters tended to co-occur in the 100 to 150 validation repertoires.

On this clone: Its antigen is unidentified.

Produced via immunoSEQ multiplex PCR; TCRdb's table is partial and in-frame only. In the table there are 150,000 to 200,000 clones, 80% to 85% of which are singletons. The CDR3 length is 14 residues. Trimming at V came to 4 bases and at J to 2 bases, leaving 4 bases not matched to a gene. Germline V gene data show CDR1 as KGHSH and CDR2 as LQKENI. This clonotype was sampled from a man aged 30 to 45 in good health and CMV-seropositive. The sample comprised PBMCs. The chain carries TRBV18 and TRBJ2-5, with 7 bases aligning to TRBD1. CDR3 amino acids: CASSRTGQQETQYF. CDR3 DNA: TGTGCCAGCTCACGAACGGGACAGCAAGAGACCCAGTACTTC.